The present T cell receptor (beta chain) was sequenced within a study of blood T cell repertoires in COVID-19. Study in general: Samples came from the United States, Italy and Spain, spanning acute and convalescent COVID-19. T cells, B-cell-depleted T cells, or PBMCs provided the cDNA or gDNA that served as material.

After removal of 4 bases from V and 8 bases from J, the junction contained 9 bases not matched to a gene. The CDR3 loop spans 16 amino acids. In germline, CDR1 is SGHTA, CDR2 FQGNSA. The authors' processing: Cell counts per sample came from amplifying reference gene primers. TCRdb's copy holds only in-frame clones and misses some; the assay was immunoSEQ multiplex PCR. V and J calls and clone size are given by that table; D and trimming were obtained from the DNA. Of 30,000 to 40,000 clones in the sample, 65% to 90% were seen once. This sequence was found in a woman aged 60 to 75 with active COVID-19. The specimen sequenced was peripheral blood. The V call is TRBV7-2, the J call TRBJ2-3, with 13 bases aligning to TRBD2. The CDR3 region is CASSSTGTSGVPTQYF. CDR3 nucleotides: TGTGCCAGCAGCTCAACCGGGACTAGCGGGGTCCCTACGCAGTATTTT. The variable domain in full, with the rest retrieved from reference TRBV7-2 and TRBJ2-3, is GAGVSQSPSNKVTEKGKDVELRCDPISGHTALYWYRQSLGQGLEFLIYFQGNSAPDKSGLPSDRFSAERTGGSVSTLTIQRTQQEDSAVYLCASSSTGTSGVPTQYFGPGTRLTVL.